This TCR beta chain was captured in a study of shared clonotypes between healthy human individuals. Measured with immunoSEQ multiplex PCR; TCRdb has only the in-frame clones, and not every one. In the table there are roughly 2 million clones, about 95% of which are singletons. Positively selected for CCR7, the CD45RO-negative cells used as naive CD8 cells excluded terminally differentiated effector memory CD45RA+ cells. CDR1 is MNHEY, CDR2 SVGAGI, per germline. Trimming shortened V by 8 bases and J by 2 bases, and 7 bases separated the two germline ends. The CDR3 has 13 residues. The chain recombines TRBV6-5 with TRBJ1-6; tentative D call: TRBD1 (6 bases). Sample: naive CD8+ T cells sorted from blood. The TCR comes from a man aged 18 to 30 in good health. CDR3 DNA: TGTGCCAGCGGGGGCACCTATAATTCACCCCTCCACTTT. Its translation: CASGGTYNSPLHF.